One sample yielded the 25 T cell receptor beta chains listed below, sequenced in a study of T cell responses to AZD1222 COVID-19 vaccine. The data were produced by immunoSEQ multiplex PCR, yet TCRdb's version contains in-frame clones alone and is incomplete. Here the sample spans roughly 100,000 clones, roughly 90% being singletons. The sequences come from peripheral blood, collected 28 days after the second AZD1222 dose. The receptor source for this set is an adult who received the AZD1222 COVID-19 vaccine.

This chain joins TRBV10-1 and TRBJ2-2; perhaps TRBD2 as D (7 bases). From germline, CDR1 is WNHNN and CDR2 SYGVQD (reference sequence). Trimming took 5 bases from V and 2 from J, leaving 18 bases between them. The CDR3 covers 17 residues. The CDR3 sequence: CASSRGGETLNTGELFF. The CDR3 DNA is TGCGCCAGCAGTAGAGGGGGGGAGACACTTAACACCGGGGAGCTGTTTTTT.

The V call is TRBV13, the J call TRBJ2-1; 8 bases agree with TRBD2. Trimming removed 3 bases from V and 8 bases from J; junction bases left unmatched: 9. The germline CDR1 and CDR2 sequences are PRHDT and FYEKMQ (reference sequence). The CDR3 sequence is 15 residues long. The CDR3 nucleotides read TGTGCCAGCAGCTTGATACGGGAGGGCCTGCATGAGCAGTTCTTC. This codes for CASSLIREGLHEQFF.

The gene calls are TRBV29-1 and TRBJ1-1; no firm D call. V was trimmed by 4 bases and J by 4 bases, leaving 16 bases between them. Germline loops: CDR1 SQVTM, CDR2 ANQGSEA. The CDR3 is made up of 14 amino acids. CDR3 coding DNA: TGCAGCGTTGTGGTAAGGAGGCAGTCCACTGAAGCTTTCTTT. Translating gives CSVVVRRQSTEAFF.

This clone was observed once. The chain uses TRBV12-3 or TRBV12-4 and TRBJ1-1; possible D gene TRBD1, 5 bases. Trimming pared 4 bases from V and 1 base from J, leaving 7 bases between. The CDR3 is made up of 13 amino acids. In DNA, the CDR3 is TGTGCCAGCAGTTGGACACCGAACACTGAAGCTTTCTTT. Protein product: CASSWTPNTEAFF.

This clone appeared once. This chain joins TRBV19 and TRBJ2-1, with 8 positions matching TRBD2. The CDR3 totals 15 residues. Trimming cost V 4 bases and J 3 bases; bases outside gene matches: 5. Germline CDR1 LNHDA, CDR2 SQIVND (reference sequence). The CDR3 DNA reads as TGTGCCAGTAGTACTACTAGCGGAAACTACAATGAGCAGTTCTTC. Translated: CASSTTSGNYNEQFF.

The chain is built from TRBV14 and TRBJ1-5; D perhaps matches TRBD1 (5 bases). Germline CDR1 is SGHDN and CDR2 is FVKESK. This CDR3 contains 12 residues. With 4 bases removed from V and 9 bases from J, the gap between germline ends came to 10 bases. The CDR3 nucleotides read TGTGCCAGCAGCCTATCTCAGGGGCCCCAGCATTTT. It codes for CASSLSQGPQHF.

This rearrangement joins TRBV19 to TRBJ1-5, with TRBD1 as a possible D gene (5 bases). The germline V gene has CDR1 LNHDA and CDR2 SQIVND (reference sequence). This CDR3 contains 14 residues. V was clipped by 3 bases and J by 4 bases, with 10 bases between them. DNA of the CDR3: TGTGCCAGTAGTATTGTTCAGGGAAATCAGCCCCAGCATTTT. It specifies CASSIVQGNQPQHF.

The CDR3 loop is CASSLESGSKYF. In DNA, the CDR3 is TGTGCCAGCAGCTTAGAGTCGGGCAGCAAGTACTTC. V gene TRBV7-9 combines with J gene TRBJ2-4, with D unclear. Trimming removed 1 base at V and 14 bases at J, with 12 bases between. Germline V lookup: CDR1 SEHNR, CDR2 FQNEAQ (reference sequence). This CDR3 is built from 12 residues. Full variable domain (remainder filled in from reference TRBV7-9 and TRBJ2-4): DTGVSQNPRHKITKRGQNVTFRCDPISEHNRLYWYRQTLGQGPEFLTYFQNEAQLEKSRLLSDRFSAERPKGSFSTLEIQRTEQGDSAMYLCASSLESGSKYFGAGTRLSVL.

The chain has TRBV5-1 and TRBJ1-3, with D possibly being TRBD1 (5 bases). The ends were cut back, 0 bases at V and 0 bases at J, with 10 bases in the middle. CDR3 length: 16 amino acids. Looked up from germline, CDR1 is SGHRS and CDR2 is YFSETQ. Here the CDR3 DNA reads TGCGCCAGCAGCTTGGAAACAGGCAACTCTGGAAACACCATATATTTT. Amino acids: CASSLETGNSGNTIYF.

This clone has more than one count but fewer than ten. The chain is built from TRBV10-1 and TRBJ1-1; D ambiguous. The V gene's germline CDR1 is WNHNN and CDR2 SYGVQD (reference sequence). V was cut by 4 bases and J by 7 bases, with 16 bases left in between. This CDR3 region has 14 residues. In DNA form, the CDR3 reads TGCGCCAGCAGTGGGGCGTGGGAGGGCAGTGAAGCTTTCTTT. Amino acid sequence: CASSGAWEGSEAFF.

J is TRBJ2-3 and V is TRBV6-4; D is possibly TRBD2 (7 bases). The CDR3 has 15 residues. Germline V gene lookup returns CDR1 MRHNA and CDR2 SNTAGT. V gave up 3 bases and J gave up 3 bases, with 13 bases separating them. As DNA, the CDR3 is TGTGCCAGCAGTGATCGGGGGGCCCGTACAGATACGCAGTATTTT. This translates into CASSDRGARTDTQYF.

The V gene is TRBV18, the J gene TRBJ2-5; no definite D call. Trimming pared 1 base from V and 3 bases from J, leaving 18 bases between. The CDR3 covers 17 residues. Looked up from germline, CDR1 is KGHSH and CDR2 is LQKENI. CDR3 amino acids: CASSPRGRRVDEETQYF. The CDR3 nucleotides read TGTGCCAGCTCACCACGCGGCAGAAGGGTGGACGAAGAGACCCAGTACTTC.

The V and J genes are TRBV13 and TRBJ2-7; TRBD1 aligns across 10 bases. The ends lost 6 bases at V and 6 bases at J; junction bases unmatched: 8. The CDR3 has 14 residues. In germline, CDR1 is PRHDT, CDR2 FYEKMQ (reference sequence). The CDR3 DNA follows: TGTGCCAGCAGACCGGGACAGGGGATTGGCGAGCAGTACTTC. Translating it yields CASRPGQGIGEQYF.

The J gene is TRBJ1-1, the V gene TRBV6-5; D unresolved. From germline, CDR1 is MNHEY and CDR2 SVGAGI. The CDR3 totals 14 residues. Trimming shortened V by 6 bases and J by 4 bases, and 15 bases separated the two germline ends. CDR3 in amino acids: CASRPPFLGTEAFF. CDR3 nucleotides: TGTGCCAGCAGACCACCCTTCTTAGGCACTGAAGCTTTCTTT.

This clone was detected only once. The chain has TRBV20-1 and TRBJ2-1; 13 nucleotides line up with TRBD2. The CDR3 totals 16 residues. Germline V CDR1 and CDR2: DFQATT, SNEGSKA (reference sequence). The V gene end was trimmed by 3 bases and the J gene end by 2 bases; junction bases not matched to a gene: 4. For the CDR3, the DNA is TGCAGTGCTAGTGGACTAGCGGGAGAAGCCTACAATGAGCAGTTCTTC. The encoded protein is CSASGLAGEAYNEQFF.

DNA of the CDR3: TGTGCCAGCAGCTTAGGGTCGGGACTCACAGATACGCAGTATTTT. The encoded protein is CASSLGSGLTDTQYF. The rearrangement joins TRBV11-2 to TRBJ2-3, with D possibly matching TRBD2 (6 bases). CDR3 length: 15 amino acids. Germline loops: CDR1 SGHAT, CDR2 FQNNGV. V was clipped by 1 base and J by 2 bases, with 10 bases between them.

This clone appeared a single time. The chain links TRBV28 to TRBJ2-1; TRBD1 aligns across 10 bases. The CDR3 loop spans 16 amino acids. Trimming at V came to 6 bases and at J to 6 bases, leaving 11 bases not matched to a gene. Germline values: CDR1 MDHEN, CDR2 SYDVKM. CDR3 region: CASSRPGTGVTNEQFF. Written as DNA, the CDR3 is TGTGCCAGCAGCCGACCTGGGACAGGGGTTACCAATGAGCAGTTCTTC.

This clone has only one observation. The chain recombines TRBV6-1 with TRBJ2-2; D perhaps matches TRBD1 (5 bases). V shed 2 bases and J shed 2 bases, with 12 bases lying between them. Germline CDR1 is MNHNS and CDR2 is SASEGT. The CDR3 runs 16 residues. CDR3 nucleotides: TGTGCCAGCAGTGAATATTGGGGCAGCAACACCGGGGAGCTGTTTTTT. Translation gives CASSEYWGSNTGELFF.

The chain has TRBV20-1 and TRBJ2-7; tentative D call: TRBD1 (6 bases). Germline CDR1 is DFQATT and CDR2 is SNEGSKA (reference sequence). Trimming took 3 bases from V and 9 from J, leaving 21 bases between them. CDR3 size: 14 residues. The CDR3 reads CSASLGVGGVGQYF. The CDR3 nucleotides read TGCAGTGCTAGTTTGGGTGTAGGGGGAGTCGGGCAGTACTTC.

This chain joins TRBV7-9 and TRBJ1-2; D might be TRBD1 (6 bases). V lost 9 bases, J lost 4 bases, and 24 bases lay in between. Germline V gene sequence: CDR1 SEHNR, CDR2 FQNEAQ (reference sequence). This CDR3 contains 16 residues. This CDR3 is CASRRGQSLFGYGYTF. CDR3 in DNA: TGTGCCAGTCGACGGGGACAATCTCTGTTCGGCTATGGCTACACCTTC.

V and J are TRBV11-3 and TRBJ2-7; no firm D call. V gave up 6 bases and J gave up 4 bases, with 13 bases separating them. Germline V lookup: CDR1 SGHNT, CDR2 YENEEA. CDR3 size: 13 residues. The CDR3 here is CASSQADHYEQYF. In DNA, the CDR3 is TGTGCCAGCAGTCAGGCGGATCATTACGAGCAGTACTTC.

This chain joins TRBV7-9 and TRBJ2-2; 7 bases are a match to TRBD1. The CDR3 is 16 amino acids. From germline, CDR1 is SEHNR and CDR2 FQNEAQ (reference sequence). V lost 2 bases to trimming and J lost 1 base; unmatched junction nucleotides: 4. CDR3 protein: CASSLPGQKNTGELFF. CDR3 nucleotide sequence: TGTGCCAGCAGCTTACCGGGACAGAAGAACACCGGGGAGCTGTTTTTT.

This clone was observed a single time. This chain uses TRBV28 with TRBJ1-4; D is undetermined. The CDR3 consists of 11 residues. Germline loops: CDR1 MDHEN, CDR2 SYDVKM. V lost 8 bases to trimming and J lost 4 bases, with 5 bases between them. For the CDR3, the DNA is TGTGCCAGCTTTGGTAATGAAAAACTGTTTTTT. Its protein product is CASFGNEKLFF. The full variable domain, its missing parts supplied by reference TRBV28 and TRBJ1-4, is DVKVTQSSRYLVKRTGEKVFLECVQDMDHENMFWYRQDPGLGLRLIYFSYDVKMKEKGDIPEGYSVSREKKERFSLILESASTNQTSMYLCASFGNEKLFFGSGTQLSVL.

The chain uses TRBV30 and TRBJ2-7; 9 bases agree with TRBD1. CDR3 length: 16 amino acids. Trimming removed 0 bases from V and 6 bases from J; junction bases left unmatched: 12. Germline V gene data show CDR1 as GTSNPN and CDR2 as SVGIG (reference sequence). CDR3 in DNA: TGTGCCTGGAGTGTACCGAATACAGGGGGCCATGGCGAGCAGTACTTC. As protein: CAWSVPNTGGHGEQYF.

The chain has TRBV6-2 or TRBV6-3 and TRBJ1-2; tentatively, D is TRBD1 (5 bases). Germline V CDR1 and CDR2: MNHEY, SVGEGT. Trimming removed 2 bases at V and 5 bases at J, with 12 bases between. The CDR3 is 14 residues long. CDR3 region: CASSYTSQGYGYTF. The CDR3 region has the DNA TGTGCCAGCAGTTACACTTCGCAGGGTTATGGCTACACCTTC.